What follows describes a single T cell receptor beta chain. The sample comes from a study of shared clonotypes between healthy human individuals. CD45RA+ naive and CD45RA-negative memory subsets were separated from CD4+ cells. Germline CDR1 reads WNHNN; CDR2 reads SYGVQD (reference sequence). There are 14 residues in the CDR3. Germline trimming cut 2 bases from V and 8 bases from J; bases unmatched to any gene: 8. Some clones are missing from TCRdb's copy, which holds only in-frame ones; the method was immunoSEQ multiplex PCR. The sample yields some 660,000 clones, around 73% seen once. This chain uses TRBV10-1 with TRBJ1-2, with TRBD1 identical over 7 bases. The receptor's source is a woman aged 25-40 years in good health. Sequenced: memory CD4+ T cells sorted from blood. The sample's subset: CD45RA-negative fraction. CDR3 sequence reads: CASSERRDSSGYTF. In DNA form, the CDR3 reads TGCGCCAGCAGTGAGCGTCGGGACAGCAGCGGCTACACCTTC.